The 23 T cell receptor beta chains reported below all come from one sample, sequenced in a study of T-cell memory formation after mild COVID-19. TCRdb passed the 5' RACE reads through MiXCR, listing each CDR3 protein once. The table has roughly 400,000 distinct CDR3 sequences, about a sixth seen once; the top ten hold roughly 21%. The specimen was PBMCs or a T cell subset sorted from them (not recorded which). The receptors stem from a man younger than 35 who had mild COVID-19 (a few samples of this study predate the infection). Cell type and time point are not known.

This clonotype was recorded a few times. This rearrangement joins TRBV6-2 or TRBV6-3 to TRBJ2-3, with TRBD2 matching 9 bases. Germline CDR1 MNHEY, CDR2 SVGEGT. The CDR3 extends over 15 amino acids. V shed 2 bases, J shed 3 bases, and the junction held 3 bases outside the gene matches. The CDR3, as DNA: TGTGCCAGCAGTTACCGCGGGGGGGCAACAGATACGCAGTATTTT. As protein: CASSYRGGATDTQYF.

Only a few counts were recorded for this clonotype. This rearrangement joins TRBV20-1 to TRBJ1-1, with a tentative D call TRBD1 (5 bases). With 6 bases removed from V and 1 base from J, the gap between germline ends came to 12 bases. CDR1 and CDR2 (germline): DFQATT, SNEGSKA (reference sequence). The CDR3 is 13 amino acids. The CDR3: CSATTDANTEAFF. The CDR3 DNA is TGCAGTGCAACGACAGACGCGAACACTGAAGCTTTCTTT.

Only a few counts were recorded for this clonotype. The chain has TRBV6-5 and TRBJ1-6; no reliable D call. The V end lost 6 bases, the J end lost 7 bases, and 13 bases lay between the germline ends. The CDR3 consists of 14 residues. Germline V CDR1 and CDR2: MNHEY, SVGAGI. This CDR3 is CASSSTAGNSPLHF. The CDR3, as DNA: TGTGCCAGCAGCTCCACCGCGGGAAATTCACCCCTCCACTTT.

This chain links TRBV15 with TRBJ1-2; D uncertain. Germline V lookup: CDR1 LNHNV, CDR2 YYDKDF (reference sequence). Trimming took off 1 base at V and 2 bases at J, with 8 bases between the two ends. The CDR3 consists of 14 residues. CDR3 region: CATSRVGLNYGYTF. The CDR3 DNA reads TGTGCCACCAGCAGAGTGGGCCTGAACTATGGCTACACCTTC.

A note on this clonotype: At one end the junction does not follow the germline gene, possibly because of a read error. The chain joins TRBV7-9 to TRBJ2-7; TRBD1 is a possible D gene (6 bases). This CDR3 has 16 residues. CDR1 SEHNR and CDR2 FQNEAQ come from the germline V gene (reference sequence). CDR3 bases: TGTGCCGGCAGCCAGGGGAATCGAGCAGGGGCAGGCGAGCGGTACTTC. It specifies CAGSQGNRAGAGERYF.

This clonotype was seen only once. The chain is built from TRBV20-1 and TRBJ2-7; a weak D match, TRBD1 (6 bases). The V end lost 0 bases, the J end lost 6 bases, and 15 bases lay between the germline ends. Looked up from germline, CDR1 is DFQATT and CDR2 is SNEGSKA (reference sequence). CDR3 length: 14 residues. As DNA, the CDR3 is TGCAGTGCTAGAGACCCTTCCAGGGGCCGCGAGCAGTACTTC. Its protein product is CSARDPSRGREQYF.

The sample holds a few counts of this clonotype. The rearrangement joins TRBV28 to TRBJ2-5, with D perhaps matching TRBD1 (7 bases). The CDR3 spans 16 residues. The V and J ends lost 5 bases and 5 bases respectively, with 21 bases between them. Germline V CDR1 and CDR2: MDHEN, SYDVKM. CDR3 in amino acids: CASSPRGGGRRETQYF. CDR3 DNA: TGTGCCAGCAGTCCCCGAGGAGGGGGCCGAAGGGAGACCCAGTACTTC.

V gene TRBV5-4 combines with J gene TRBJ2-3, with TRBD1 matching 11 bases. Trimming cost V 7 bases and J 3 bases; bases outside gene matches: 10. This CDR3 is 16 amino acids long. CDR1 and CDR2 from the germline V gene are SGHNT and YYREEE (reference sequence). The CDR3 bases are TGTGCCAGCCTCAAGGACAGGGGGCGAGGGACAGATACGCAGTATTTT. Translated, it gives CASLKDRGRGTDTQYF. Based on the CDR3 plus reference TRBV5-4 and TRBJ2-3, the full variable domain is ETGVTQSPTHLIKTRGQQVTLRCSSQSGHNTVSWYQQALGQGPQFIFQYYREEENGRGNFPPRFSGLQFPNYSSELNVNALELDDSALYLCASLKDRGRGTDTQYFGPGTRLTVL.

This clonotype was counted at least ten times. J is TRBJ1-1 and V is TRBV27; D not certain. Trimming removed 6 bases at V and 0 bases at J, with 11 bases between. The CDR3 has 14 residues. Germline values: CDR1 MNHEY, CDR2 SMNVEV (reference sequence). The CDR3 spells CASSPGLLNTEAFF. DNA for the CDR3: TGTGCCAGCAGCCCAGGACTGCTGAACACTGAAGCTTTCTTT.

The chain links TRBV7-2 to TRBJ2-3, with TRBD2 identical over 7 bases. CDR1 is SGHTA and CDR2 is FQGNSA in the germline V gene. The CDR3 extends over 15 amino acids. V shed 7 bases and J 2 bases; nucleotides not matched to a gene: 9. The CDR3 region has the DNA TGTGCCAGCATTCGGGAGCGGGGTGACACAGATACGCAGTATTTT. It encodes CASIRERGDTDTQYF.

J is TRBJ2-3 and V is TRBV14; 7 positions agree with TRBD2. There are 15 residues in the CDR3. Trimming at V came to 3 bases and at J to 4 bases, leaving 7 bases not matched to a gene. Looked up from germline, CDR1 is SGHDN and CDR2 is FVKESK. The CDR3 is CASSHGLGRADTQYF. The CDR3 DNA sequence: TGTGCCAGCAGCCACGGGCTAGGGAGGGCAGATACGCAGTATTTT.

This clonotype turned up a few times. The chain links TRBV18 to TRBJ1-5; 7 bases are shared with TRBD1. Germline V lookup: CDR1 KGHSH, CDR2 LQKENI. The CDR3 consists of 13 residues. Germline trimming cut 2 bases from V and 9 bases from J; bases unmatched to any gene: 4. The CDR3 is CASSPTGVGPQHF. DNA for the CDR3: TGTGCCAGCTCACCAACAGGGGTCGGGCCCCAGCATTTT.

The rearrangement uses TRBV6-5 and TRBJ1-6; 8 bases align to TRBD1. The CDR3 extends over 16 amino acids. Germline CDR1 and CDR2: MNHEY and SVGAGI. V was pared by 0 bases and J by 9 bases, with 7 bases of the junction left unmatched. In DNA, the CDR3 is TGTGCCAGCAGTTACTCCCGCCCAGGGGGCTCTTCACCCCTCCACTTT. Protein product: CASSYSRPGGSSPLHF.

This clonotype was found a few times. This chain uses TRBV5-1 with TRBJ2-7; D remains unclear. Germline assignment: CDR1 SGHRS and CDR2 YFSETQ. The CDR3 sequence is 14 residues long. Trimming removed 4 bases from V and 0 bases from J, with 11 bases in between. The CDR3 protein is CASSPLSGSYEQYF. The CDR3 nucleotides read TGCGCCAGCAGCCCCCTGAGTGGCTCCTACGAGCAGTACTTC.

This rearrangement joins TRBV7-2 to TRBJ2-1; no clear D. This CDR3 contains 15 residues. Germline V gene data show CDR1 as SGHTA and CDR2 as FQGNSA. The V end lost 7 bases, the J end lost 0 bases, and 13 bases lay between the germline ends. The CDR3 spells CASTVGGSSYNEQFF. The CDR3 DNA is TGTGCCAGCACCGTGGGCGGTAGCTCCTACAATGAGCAGTTCTTC.

The rearrangement joins TRBV10-2 to TRBJ2-4; no clear D. The CDR3 sequence is 13 residues long. V was trimmed by 2 bases and J by 2 bases, leaving 4 bases between them. CDR1 is WSHSY and CDR2 is SAAADI in the germline V gene. The CDR3 DNA follows: TGCGCCAGCAGTGAGGCCTCCAAAAACATTCAGTACTTC. Translated, it gives CASSEASKNIQYF.

The chain recombines TRBV10-3 with TRBJ2-1; 9 positions agree with TRBD1. Germline trimming cut 7 bases from V and 8 bases from J; bases unmatched to any gene: 6. CDR1 ENHRY and CDR2 SYGVKD come from the germline V gene. The CDR3 has 13 residues. CDR3 amino acids: CAITRTGADEQFF. The CDR3 region has the DNA TGTGCCATCACCAGGACAGGGGCCGATGAGCAGTTCTTC.

The genes are TRBV12-3 or TRBV12-4 and TRBJ2-3; 9 nucleotides align to TRBD2. The CDR3 contains 14 residues. Trimming cost V 2 bases and J 7 bases; bases outside gene matches: 4. CDR3 residues: CASSLPAGGNTQYF. DNA of the CDR3: TGTGCCAGCAGTTTACCCGCGGGGGGGAATACGCAGTATTTT.

The chain employs TRBV18 and TRBJ2-2, with D possibly called TRBD1 or TRBD2 (6 bases each). This CDR3 spans 13 amino acids. The germline CDR1 and CDR2 sequences are KGHSH and LQKENI. V lost 6 bases and J lost 7, with 12 bases in between. In DNA, the CDR3 is TGTGCCAGCTCCTACAGGGAGGACGGGGAGCTGTTTTTT. This translates into CASSYREDGELFF.

This clonotype was counted a few times. This CDR3 reads CASSPKSFSYEQYF. In nucleotides, the CDR3 is TGTGCCAGCAGCCCGAAATCCTTCTCCTACGAGCAGTACTTC. This chain joins TRBV6-5 and TRBJ2-7; D remains ambiguous. Germline CDR1 reads MNHEY; CDR2 reads SVGAGI. This CDR3 comprises 14 residues. Between the trimmed V and J ends, which lost 6 bases and 0 bases, there was a span of 12 bases.

The chain combines TRBV12-3 or TRBV12-4 with TRBJ1-6, with unresolved D. This CDR3 contains 14 residues. V lost 3 bases, J lost 10 bases, and 13 bases lay in between. The CDR3 DNA reads TGTGCCAGCAGTTTTCCCCTCTTAGGATCACCCCTCCACTTT. It encodes CASSFPLLGSPLHF.

This clonotype showed up just a few times. The chain couples TRBV14 to TRBJ2-1; 8 bases fit TRBD2. V shed 3 bases, J shed 3 bases, and the junction held 7 bases outside the gene matches. CDR1 and CDR2 (germline): SGHDN, FVKESK. The CDR3 is 16 amino acids. In DNA, the CDR3 is TGTGCCAGCAGCCATCCCCGCGGGGGGTACTACAATGAGCAGTTCTTC. Its translation is CASSHPRGGYYNEQFF.

The count of this clonotype is one. The J gene is TRBJ2-7, the V gene TRBV5-1; D might be TRBD1 or TRBD2, each matching 5 bases. This CDR3 comprises 13 residues. With 4 bases removed from V and 6 bases from J, the gap between germline ends came to 14 bases. Germline CDR1 is SGHRS and CDR2 is YFSETQ. The CDR3 nucleotides are TGCGCCAGCAGCGCGGGCTGGGGGAGCGAGCAGTACTTC. This translates into CASSAGWGSEQYF.